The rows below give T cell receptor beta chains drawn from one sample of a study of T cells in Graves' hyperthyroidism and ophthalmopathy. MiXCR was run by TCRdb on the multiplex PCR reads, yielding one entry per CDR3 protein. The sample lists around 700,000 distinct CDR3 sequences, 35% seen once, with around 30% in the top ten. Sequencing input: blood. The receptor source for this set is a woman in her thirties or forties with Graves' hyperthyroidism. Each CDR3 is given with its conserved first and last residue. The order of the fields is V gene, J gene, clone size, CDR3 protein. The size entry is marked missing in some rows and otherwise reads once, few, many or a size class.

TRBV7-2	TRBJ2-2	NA	CASSQVVGAGEQFF
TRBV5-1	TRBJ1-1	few	CASSLSPVMNTEAFF
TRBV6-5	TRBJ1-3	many	CASSSLEDRATGNTIYF
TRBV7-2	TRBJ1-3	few	CASSFAPGSWSGNTIYF
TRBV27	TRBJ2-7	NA	CASSPGAGEYEQYF
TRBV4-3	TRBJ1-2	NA	CASSQEGLGTRYGYTF
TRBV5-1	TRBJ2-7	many	CASSLVGRDEQYF
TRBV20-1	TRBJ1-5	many	CSARLAEVQHF
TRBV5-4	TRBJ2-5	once	CASSGQPGQDKETQYF
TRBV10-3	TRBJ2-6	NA	CAISDSRTSGTYVLTF
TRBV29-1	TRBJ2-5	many	CSALPRGQGARETQYF
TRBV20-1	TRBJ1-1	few	CSARRLRGSTEAFF
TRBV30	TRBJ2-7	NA	CAWSRTDPYEQYF
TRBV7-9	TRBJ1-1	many	CGTDLNTEAFF
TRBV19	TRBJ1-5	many	CASDRSNHYLSNQPQHF
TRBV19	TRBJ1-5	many	CASSGQFNQPQHF
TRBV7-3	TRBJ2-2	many	CASSPTGVNTGELFF
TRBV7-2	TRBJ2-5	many	CASSSYQMRTQYF
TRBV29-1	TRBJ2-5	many	CSVEGTGEETQYF
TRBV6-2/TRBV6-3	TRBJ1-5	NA	CASSHNDRTQPQHF
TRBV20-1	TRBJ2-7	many	CSASPVTGRRFSEQYF
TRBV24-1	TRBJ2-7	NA	CARGPGQGNEQYF
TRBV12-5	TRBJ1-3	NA	CASGTGALGGNTIYF
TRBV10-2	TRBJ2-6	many	CASSESGYQSGANVLTF
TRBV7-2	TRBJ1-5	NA	CAPHRGGNQPQHF
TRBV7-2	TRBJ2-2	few	CASSLRASGLTGELFF
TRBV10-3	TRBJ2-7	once	CAISHDRFPYEQYF
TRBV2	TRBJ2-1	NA	CASSSGVYEQFF
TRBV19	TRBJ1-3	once	CASSIGTANTIYF
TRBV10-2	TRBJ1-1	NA	CASSDGRAGATEAFF
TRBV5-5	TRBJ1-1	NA	CASSGGVTGQIRYTEAFF
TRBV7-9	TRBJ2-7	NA	CASSTPDRADTQYF
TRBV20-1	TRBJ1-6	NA	CSARTGSPYNSPLHF
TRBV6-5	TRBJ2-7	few	CASSYRSTTSPPYEQYF
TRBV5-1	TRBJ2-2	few	CASSLEGTGSTGELFF
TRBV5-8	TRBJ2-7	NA	CASSGFGQAYEQYF
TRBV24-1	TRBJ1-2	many	CATSALDGYGYTF
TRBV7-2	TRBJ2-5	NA	CASRPNRDRGQETQYF
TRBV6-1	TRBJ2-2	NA	CAGKTGLANTGELFF
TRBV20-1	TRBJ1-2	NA	CSARKQGNLDGYTF
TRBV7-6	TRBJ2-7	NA	CASSLYHSGGVPSYEQYF
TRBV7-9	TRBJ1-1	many	CASSLGGGFEAFF
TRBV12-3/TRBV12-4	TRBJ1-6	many	CASVGQTNSPLHF
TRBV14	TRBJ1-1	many	CASSHLEGPMNTEAFF
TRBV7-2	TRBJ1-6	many	CASSLFVSSYNSPLHF
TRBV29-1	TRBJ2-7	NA	CRSDGRDEQYF
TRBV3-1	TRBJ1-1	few	CASSQEWGNTEAFF
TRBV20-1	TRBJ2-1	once	CSVERLGPVANEQFF
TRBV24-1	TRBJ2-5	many	CATSPSGGRRNEETQYF
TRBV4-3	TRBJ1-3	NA	CASSQDRGDSSGNTIYF
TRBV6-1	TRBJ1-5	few	CASSARTGHNQPQHF